Listed here are 32 T cell receptor beta chains from one sample, sequenced in a study of blood T cell repertoires in COVID-19. Generated by immunoSEQ multiplex PCR, the TCRdb table keeps only in-frame clones and is missing some. This table holds roughly 130,000 clones, over 65% found once. Material: peripheral blood. All receptors come from a woman aged 70-85 years with acute or convalescent COVID-19.

This clone was seen only a few times. The genes are TRBV6-5 and TRBJ1-2, with 7 bases aligning to TRBD1. The CDR3 covers 13 residues. V shed 5 bases, J shed 7 bases, and the junction held 7 bases outside the gene matches. The germline V gene has CDR1 MNHEY and CDR2 SVGAGI. CDR3 amino acids: CASSRTTGAGYTF. In DNA, the CDR3 is TGTGCCAGCAGTCGAACAACAGGGGCTGGCTACACCTTC.

The rearrangement uses TRBV7-2 and TRBJ1-1; no clear D gene. The V gene lost 4 bases and the J gene lost 0 bases, with 9 bases spanning the gap. CDR1 is SGHTA and CDR2 is FQGNSA in the germline V gene. The CDR3 covers 14 residues. The CDR3 DNA reads as TGTGCCAGCAGCTACGGTATCATGAACACTGAAGCTTTCTTT. This codes for CASSYGIMNTEAFF.

CDR3 protein: CASSVAGEGTYEQYF. The CDR3, as DNA: TGTGCCAGCAGCGTAGCTGGGGAGGGAACCTACGAGCAGTACTTC. The genes are TRBV9 and TRBJ2-7; the match to TRBD2 covers 7 bases. The CDR3 spans 15 residues. The germline gives CDR1 SGDLS, CDR2 YYNGEE. V lost 0 bases and J lost 2; bases outside the gene matches: 5.

The chain carries TRBV27 and TRBJ2-7; tentative D call: TRBD1 (7 bases). Between the trimmed V and J ends, which lost 2 bases and 7 bases, there was a span of 12 bases. The germline V gene has CDR1 MNHEY and CDR2 SMNVEV (reference sequence). The CDR3 runs 13 residues. CDR3 protein: CASSLSPGGEQYF. The CDR3 nucleotides read TGTGCCAGCAGTTTAAGTCCAGGGGGGGAGCAGTACTTC.

This chain uses TRBV3-1 (or the pseudogene TRBV3-2) with TRBJ2-5, with D possibly TRBD2 on 5 matching bases. The germline CDR1 and CDR2 sequences are LGHDT and YNNKEL (reference sequence). The V end lost 2 bases, the J end lost 9 bases, and 13 bases lay between the germline ends. This CDR3 is 13 amino acids long. For the CDR3, the DNA is TGTGCCAGCAGCCAAACTAGGTCGACGGCCCAGTACTTC. Amino acid sequence: CASSQTRSTAQYF.

The V and J genes are TRBV11-2 and TRBJ2-5, with no clear D. Trimming took 1 base from V and 0 from J, leaving 9 bases between them. This CDR3 is built from 15 residues. The V gene's germline CDR1 is SGHAT and CDR2 FQNNGV. The CDR3 DNA is TGTGCCAGCAGCTTAGTGCTAACCAACCAAGAGACCCAGTACTTC. It yields the protein CASSLVLTNQETQYF.

This sequence joins TRBV30 and TRBJ1-4; TRBD1 is a possible D gene (5 bases). V lost 5 bases and J 5 bases, leaving 18 bases between the germline ends. The CDR3 runs to 15 residues. CDR1 is GTSNPN and CDR2 is SVGIG in the germline V gene (reference sequence). CDR3 coding DNA: TGTGCCTGGGTTCCGGTGCGGGGCGTGAATGAAAAACTGTTTTTT. Encoded protein: CAWVPVRGVNEKLFF.

This rearrangement joins TRBV5-1 to TRBJ2-1, with 8 positions matching TRBD1. V lost 4 bases, J lost 6 bases, and 15 bases stayed unmatched. The germline V gene encodes CDR1 SGHRS and CDR2 YFSETQ. This CDR3 is built from 17 residues. The CDR3 spells CASSPAGAGGRSNEQFF. DNA for the CDR3: TGCGCCAGCAGCCCGGCCGGGGCAGGGGGCCGAAGCAATGAGCAGTTCTTC.

J is TRBJ2-4 and V is TRBV30, with D perhaps matching TRBD1 (7 bases). The CDR3 length is 13 residues. The V end lost 8 bases, the J end lost 8 bases, and 19 bases lay between the germline ends. Germline V lookup: CDR1 GTSNPN, CDR2 SVGIG (reference sequence). CDR3 in amino acids: CAGSRDREDIQYF. As DNA, the CDR3 is TGTGCCGGATCCCGAGACAGGGAGGACATTCAGTACTTC.

The chain joins TRBV19 to TRBJ1-4; tentative D call: TRBD1 (5 bases). The germline gives CDR1 LNHDA, CDR2 SQIVND (reference sequence). Trimming shortened V by 6 bases and J by 4 bases, and 12 bases separated the two germline ends. This CDR3 spans 14 amino acids. The CDR3 protein is CASRRDRLNEKLFF. Here the CDR3 DNA reads TGTGCCAGTAGGAGAGACAGACTTAATGAAAAACTGTTTTTT.

The CDR3 is CATSWGFSTDTQYF. CDR3 in DNA: TGTGCCACCAGTTGGGGCTTTAGCACAGATACGCAGTATTTT. The chain recombines TRBV11-3 with TRBJ2-3; maybe TRBD1 (5 bases). The CDR3 is 14 residues long. V was shortened by 10 bases and J by 0 bases, with 14 bases between the two germline ends. CDR1 is SGHNT and CDR2 is YENEEA in the germline V gene.

The sample holds many counts of this clone. The chain has TRBV6-5 and TRBJ1-2, with TRBD1 identical over 12 bases. The germline gives CDR1 MNHEY, CDR2 SVGAGI. V lost 7 bases to trimming and J lost 2 bases; unmatched junction nucleotides: 5. The CDR3 totals 15 residues. The CDR3 protein is CASTGTGGWNYGYTF. The CDR3 nucleotides read TGTGCCAGCACCGGGACAGGGGGCTGGAACTATGGCTACACCTTC.

This clone was seen more than once but under ten times. The chain couples TRBV29-1 to TRBJ1-3; 9 bases align to TRBD1. The germline V gene encodes CDR1 SQVTM and CDR2 ANQGSEA. This CDR3 is built from 14 residues. With 7 bases clipped from V and 1 base from J, the junction kept 5 bases outside the gene matches. The CDR3 DNA sequence: TGCAGCGGAAAGACAGGGGGTTCTGGAAACACCATATATTTT. This sequence encodes CSGKTGGSGNTIYF. Filled out from reference TRBV29-1 and TRBJ1-3, the complete variable domain reads SAVISQKPSRDICQRGTSLTIQCQVDSQVTMMFWYRQQPGQSLTLIATANQGSEATYESGFVIDKFPISRPNLTFSTLTVSNMSPEDSSIYLCSGKTGGSGNTIYFGEGSWLTVV.

This clone appeared once. This chain uses TRBV10-3 with TRBJ1-1; D may be TRBD1 (6 bases). Trimming cost V 4 bases and J 1 base, with 10 bases left between them. CDR1 and CDR2 (germline): ENHRY, SYGVKD. The CDR3 spans 14 residues. CDR3 loop: CAISGYRENTEAFF. The CDR3 nucleotides are TGTGCCATCAGTGGTTACAGGGAGAACACTGAAGCTTTCTTT.

The chain joins TRBV28 to TRBJ2-3; no clear D. This CDR3 is 16 amino acids long. Trimming shortened V by 3 bases and J by 0 bases, and 13 bases separated the two germline ends. Germline-derived CDR1 and CDR2 are MDHEN and SYDVKM. The CDR3 region has the DNA TGTGCCAGCAGTTTTGTTAGTTCCCCAAGCACAGATACGCAGTATTTT. This codes for CASSFVSSPSTDTQYF.

CDR3 loop: CASSLSVGGYTDTQYF. The CDR3 DNA reads as TGTGCCAGCAGCTTGTCTGTTGGGGGGTACACAGATACGCAGTATTTT. This chain uses TRBV5-4 with TRBJ2-3; the D gene is possibly TRBD2 (6 bases). Trimming pared 1 base from V and 2 bases from J, leaving 14 bases between. Looked up from germline, CDR1 is SGHNT and CDR2 is YYREEE (reference sequence). CDR3 length: 16 amino acids. The whole variable domain, filled in from reference TRBV5-4 and TRBJ2-3, reads ETGVTQSPTHLIKTRGQQVTLRCSSQSGHNTVSWYQQALGQGPQFIFQYYREEENGRGNFPPRFSGLQFPNYSSELNVNALELDDSALYLCASSLSVGGYTDTQYFGPGTRLTVL.

This clone was counted once. CDR3 loop: CASSSSTGREQYV. The CDR3 DNA sequence: TGTGCCAGCAGTTCGTCAACAGGGCGCGAGCAGTACGTC. V usage is TRBV12-3 or TRBV12-4 and J usage is TRBJ2-7, with a possible D match to TRBD1 (6 bases). Deletions cut 4 bases from V and 6 bases from J, with 13 bases between. The CDR3 covers 13 residues.

V and J are TRBV5-6 and TRBJ1-4; 10 nucleotides line up with TRBD1. V was pared by 5 bases and J by 7 bases, with 8 bases of the junction left unmatched. CDR1 is SGHDT, CDR2 YYEEEE, per germline. The CDR3 has 15 residues. This chain's CDR3 is CASRLDRGQSEKLFF. The DNA for the CDR3 is TGTGCCAGCAGACTTGACAGGGGGCAAAGTGAAAAACTGTTTTTT.

The chain combines TRBV4-1 with TRBJ1-1, with a possible D match to TRBD1 (5 bases). CDR1 and CDR2 (germline): MGHRA, YSYEKL. The CDR3 is 16 amino acids. V dropped 2 bases and J dropped 1 base, with 14 bases sitting between them. Here the CDR3 reads CASSQPTAGRNTEAFF. CDR3 sequence (DNA): TGCGCCAGCAGCCAACCGACGGCAGGGCGGAACACTGAAGCTTTCTTT.

The CDR3 is CASSLVTAVYGYTF. The CDR3 DNA follows: TGTGCCAGCAGTTTGGTCACAGCCGTCTATGGCTACACCTTC. V and J are TRBV27 and TRBJ1-2; no clear D. Germline CDR1 MNHEY, CDR2 SMNVEV (reference sequence). Between the trimmed V and J ends, which lost 3 bases and 4 bases, there was a span of 12 bases. The CDR3 contains 14 residues.

This clone was detected only once. The CDR3 sequence: CASSNDGGSPLHF. DNA for the CDR3: TGTGCCAGTAGTAACGACGGAGGTTCACCCCTCCACTTT. This rearrangement joins TRBV19 to TRBJ1-6; D is undetermined. Germline CDR1 is LNHDA and CDR2 is SQIVND (reference sequence). The CDR3 consists of 13 residues. Trimming took 4 bases from V and 9 from J, leaving 10 bases between them.

Details on this clone: The junction differs from germline at one of its ends, possibly a read error. The CDR3 DNA sequence: TGCGCCAGCAGCCAAGAATGTCAGGTCTTAAACTTC. It codes for CASSQECQVLNF. The chain links TRBV4-3 to TRBJ2-5; D gene uncertain. The CDR3 loop spans 12 amino acids. The germline CDR1 and CDR2 sequences are LGHNA and YSLEER.

This clone was seen a few times. The chain recombines TRBV28 with TRBJ1-6; no clear D. Germline lookup yields CDR1 MDHEN and CDR2 SYDVKM. V was shortened by 6 bases and J by 16 bases, with 13 bases between the two germline ends. The CDR3 length is 11 residues. CDR3 nucleotide sequence: TGTGCCAGCAGGCAAGGAGTTGGGCTCCACTTT. Amino acid sequence: CASRQGVGLHF.

As regards this clone: Distinct nucleotide sequences in the sample also encode this CDR3. The chain couples TRBV6-5 to TRBJ2-2, with TRBD2 matching over 7 bases. Germline V gene sequence: CDR1 MNHEY, CDR2 SVGAGI. Trimming took 6 bases from V and 0 from J; bases not matched to a gene: 4. This CDR3 comprises 15 residues. The CDR3 DNA follows: TGTGCCAGCAGCCCCGGGACTACGAACACCGGGGAGCTGTTTTTT. It yields the protein CASSPGTTNTGELFF.

This chain joins TRBV18 and TRBJ1-5; D remains unclear. The CDR3 covers 14 residues. Germline-derived CDR1 and CDR2 are KGHSH and LQKENI. V dropped 3 bases and J dropped 4 bases, with 10 bases sitting between them. The DNA of the CDR3 is TGTGCCAGCTCACCGGACTCAAATAATCAGCCCCAGCATTTT. Translated: CASSPDSNNQPQHF.

The chain has TRBV5-1 and TRBJ2-1; TRBD1 matches at 8 bases. Unmatched junction bases numbered 11, after V lost 4 bases and J lost 5 bases. Looked up from germline, CDR1 is SGHRS and CDR2 is YFSETQ. The CDR3 contains 16 residues. For the CDR3, the DNA is TGCGCCAGCAGCCCCTCAAGAGGACAGGGAAACAATGAGCAGTTCTTC. Translating it yields CASSPSRGQGNNEQFF.

The gene calls are TRBV28 and TRBJ1-5; D is possibly TRBD1 (5 bases). This CDR3 contains 15 residues. Trimming left V 5 bases short and J 4 bases short, with 15 bases between. From germline, CDR1 is MDHEN and CDR2 SYDVKM. CDR3 sequence reads: CASSLRRGGNQPQHF. The CDR3 nucleotides are TGTGCCAGCAGTCTGAGGAGGGGCGGAAATCAGCCCCAGCATTTT.

This chain links TRBV15 with TRBJ1-2, with 8 positions matching TRBD1. Germline V gives CDR1 LNHNV, CDR2 YYDKDF (reference sequence). The CDR3 consists of 16 residues. Losses at the gene ends were 9 bases for V and 4 bases for J; bases not matched to a gene: 16. CDR3 sequence (DNA): TGTGCCACTTCACTCCGACAGGGGCCACACTCCTATGGCTACACCTTC. It is translated as CATSLRQGPHSYGYTF.

The chain carries TRBV2 and TRBJ2-7; 9 bases map to TRBD2. The V segment lost 7 bases and the J segment 3 bases; nucleotides outside the gene matches: 7. The CDR3 is 14 amino acids. Germline V gives CDR1 SNHLY, CDR2 FYNNEI. CDR3 residues: CASTRAGGLYEQYV. In nucleotides, the CDR3 is TGTGCCAGCACAAGAGCGGGGGGCCTCTACGAGCAGTACGTC.

This chain connects TRBV5-1 to TRBJ1-3; TRBD1 aligns across 8 bases. CDR1 and CDR2 (germline): SGHRS, YFSETQ. V was pared by 4 bases and J by 0 bases, with 3 bases of the junction left unmatched. CDR3 length equals 15 residues. The CDR3 reads CASSAQGVSGNTIYF. CDR3 nucleotide sequence: TGCGCCAGCAGCGCACAGGGGGTCTCTGGAAACACCATATATTTT.

The rearrangement joins TRBV6-2 or TRBV6-3 to TRBJ1-5; D may be TRBD1 (5 bases). This CDR3 is 12 amino acids long. V lost 2 bases and J lost 6, with 5 bases in between. The germline V gene encodes CDR1 MNHEY and CDR2 SVGEGT. CDR3 DNA sequence: TGTGCCAGCAGTTACGGGGCTCAGCCCCAGCATTTT. The encoded protein is CASSYGAQPQHF.

The V gene is TRBV6-5, the J gene TRBJ1-1; 8 bases agree with TRBD1. The CDR3 runs 14 residues. V shed 7 bases and J 2 bases; nucleotides not matched to a gene: 6. Germline V gene data show CDR1 as MNHEY and CDR2 as SVGAGI. The CDR3 spells CASMNRGVNTEAFF. As DNA, the CDR3 is TGTGCCAGCATGAACAGGGGGGTCAACACTGAAGCTTTCTTT.